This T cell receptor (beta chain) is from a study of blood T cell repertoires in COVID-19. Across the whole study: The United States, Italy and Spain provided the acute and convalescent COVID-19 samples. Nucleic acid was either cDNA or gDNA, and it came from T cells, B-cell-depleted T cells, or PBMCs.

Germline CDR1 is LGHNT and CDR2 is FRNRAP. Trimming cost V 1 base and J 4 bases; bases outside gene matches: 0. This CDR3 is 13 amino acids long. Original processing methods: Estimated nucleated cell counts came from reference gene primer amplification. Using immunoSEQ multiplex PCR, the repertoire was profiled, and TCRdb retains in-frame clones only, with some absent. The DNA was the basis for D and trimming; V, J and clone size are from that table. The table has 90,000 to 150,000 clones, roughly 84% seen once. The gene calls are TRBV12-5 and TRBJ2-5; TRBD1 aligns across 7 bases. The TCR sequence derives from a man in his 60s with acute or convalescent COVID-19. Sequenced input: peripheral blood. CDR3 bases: TGTGCTAGTGGTTTGGGACAGGGAGAGACCCAGTACTTC. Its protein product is CASGLGQGETQYF.